This T cell receptor (beta chain) was profiled in a study of blood T cells in healthy people across ages. This clonotype was seen a few times. Germline trimming cut 5 bases from V and 9 bases from J; bases unmatched to any gene: 8. The length of the CDR3 is 14 residues. The second PCR ran about 6 to 11 cycles with a sample-barcoded 5' primer and J-beta primers. TCRdb re-analysed the 5' RACE reads in MiXCR, keeping a single row per CDR3 protein. The data hold about 830,000 distinct CDR3 sequences, with about 62% observed a single time. Sequencing was done on a sample of blood. The source is a young man in good health. This rearrangement joins TRBV12-3 or TRBV12-4 to TRBJ2-1; the match to TRBD2 covers 9 bases. DNA of the CDR3: TGTGCCAGCAGTCCCCGGACTAGCGAAATTGAGCAGTTCTTC. This translates into CASSPRTSEIEQFF.